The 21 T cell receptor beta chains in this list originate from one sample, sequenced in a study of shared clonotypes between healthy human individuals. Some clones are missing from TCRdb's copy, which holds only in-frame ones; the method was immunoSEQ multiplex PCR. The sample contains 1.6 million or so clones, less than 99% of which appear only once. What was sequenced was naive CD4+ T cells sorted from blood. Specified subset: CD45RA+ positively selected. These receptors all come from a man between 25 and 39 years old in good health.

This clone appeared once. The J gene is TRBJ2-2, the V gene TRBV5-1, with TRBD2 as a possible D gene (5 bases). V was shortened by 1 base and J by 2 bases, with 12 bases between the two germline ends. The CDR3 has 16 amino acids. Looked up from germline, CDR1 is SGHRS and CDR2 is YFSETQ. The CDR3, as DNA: TGCGCCAGCAGCTTGAAAGTAGCGACAAACACCGGGGAGCTGTTTTTT. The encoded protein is CASSLKVATNTGELFF.

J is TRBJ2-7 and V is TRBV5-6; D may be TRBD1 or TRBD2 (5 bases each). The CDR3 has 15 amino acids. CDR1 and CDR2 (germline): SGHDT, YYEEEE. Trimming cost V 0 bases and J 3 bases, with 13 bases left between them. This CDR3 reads CASSLGIVGDYEQYF. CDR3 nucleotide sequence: TGTGCCAGCAGCTTGGGGATAGTGGGGGACTACGAGCAGTACTTC.

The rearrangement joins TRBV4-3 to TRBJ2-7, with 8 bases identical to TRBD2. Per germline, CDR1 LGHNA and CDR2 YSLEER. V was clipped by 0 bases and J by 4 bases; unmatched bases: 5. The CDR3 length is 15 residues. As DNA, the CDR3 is TGCGCCAGCAGCCAAGATCCTGCTAGCGGGTACGAGCAGTACTTC. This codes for CASSQDPASGYEQYF.

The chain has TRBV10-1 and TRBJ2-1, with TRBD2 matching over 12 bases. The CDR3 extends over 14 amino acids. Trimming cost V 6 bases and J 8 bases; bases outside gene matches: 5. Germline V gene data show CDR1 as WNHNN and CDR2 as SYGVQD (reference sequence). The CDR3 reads CASSGLAGSYEQFF. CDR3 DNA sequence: TGCGCCAGCAGCGGACTAGCGGGAAGCTATGAGCAGTTCTTC.

The CDR3 sequence: CASSLDVSHQHF. The CDR3 DNA reads as TGTGCCAGCAGCTTAGACGTGAGCCACCAGCATTTT. The rearrangement links TRBV7-9 to TRBJ1-5; no definite D call. Trimming left V 1 base short and J 12 bases short, with 10 bases between. CDR3 length: 12 amino acids. Germline-derived CDR1 and CDR2 are SEHNR and FQNEAQ (reference sequence).

As DNA, the CDR3 is TGTGCCAGCAGCTACCGGGGCTCCAACACCGGGGAGCTGTTTTTT. Amino acid sequence: CASSYRGSNTGELFF. This chain joins TRBV11-3 and TRBJ2-2; D may correspond to TRBD1 or TRBD2 (5 bases each). Trimming shortened V by 4 bases and J by 2 bases, and 11 bases separated the two germline ends. The CDR3 has 15 amino acids. The V gene's germline CDR1 is SGHNT and CDR2 YENEEA.

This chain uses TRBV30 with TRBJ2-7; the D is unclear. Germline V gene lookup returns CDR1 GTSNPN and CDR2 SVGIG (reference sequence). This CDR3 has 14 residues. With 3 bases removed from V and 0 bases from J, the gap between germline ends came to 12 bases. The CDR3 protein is CAWRKFGSSYEQYF. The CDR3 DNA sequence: TGTGCCTGGAGAAAATTCGGGTCCTCCTACGAGCAGTACTTC. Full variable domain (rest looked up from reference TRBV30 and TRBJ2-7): SQTIHQWPATLVQPVGSPLSLECTVEGTSNPNLYWYRQAAGRGLQLLFYSVGIGQISSEVPQNLSASRPQDRQFILSSKKLLLSDSGFYLCAWRKFGSSYEQYFGPGTRLTVT.

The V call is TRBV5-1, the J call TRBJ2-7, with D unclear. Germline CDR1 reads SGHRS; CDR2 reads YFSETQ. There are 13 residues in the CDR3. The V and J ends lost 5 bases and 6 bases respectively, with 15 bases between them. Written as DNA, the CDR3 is TGCGCCAGCAGTGTTGGAGTAGACGCCGAGCAGTACTTC. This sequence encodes CASSVGVDAEQYF.

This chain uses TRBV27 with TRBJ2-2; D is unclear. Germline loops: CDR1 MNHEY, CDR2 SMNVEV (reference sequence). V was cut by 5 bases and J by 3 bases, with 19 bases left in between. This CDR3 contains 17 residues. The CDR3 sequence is CASSPRILQLDTGELFF. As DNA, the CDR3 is TGTGCCAGCAGTCCTCGGATTCTACAACTTGACACCGGGGAGCTGTTTTTT.

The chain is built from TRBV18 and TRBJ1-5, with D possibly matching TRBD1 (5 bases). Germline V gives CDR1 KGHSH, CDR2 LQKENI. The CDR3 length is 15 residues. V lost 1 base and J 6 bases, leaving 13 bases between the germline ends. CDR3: CASSPHWGIGQPQHF. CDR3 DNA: TGTGCCAGCTCACCACATTGGGGGATAGGTCAGCCCCAGCATTTT.

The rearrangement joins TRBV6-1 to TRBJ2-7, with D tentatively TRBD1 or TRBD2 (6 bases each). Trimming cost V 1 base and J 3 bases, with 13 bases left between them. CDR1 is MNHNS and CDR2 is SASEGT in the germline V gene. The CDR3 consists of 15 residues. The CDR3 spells CASSEVGGSGYEQYF. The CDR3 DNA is TGTGCCAGCAGTGAAGTCGGGGGCTCCGGCTACGAGCAGTACTTC.

DNA for the CDR3: TGCGCCAGCGGCTGGGGACAGTACAATGAGCAGTTCTTC. Its translation is CASGWGQYNEQFF. The gene calls are TRBV4-3 and TRBJ2-1; the match to TRBD1 covers 7 bases. V shed 8 bases, J shed 4 bases, and the junction held 5 bases outside the gene matches. Germline CDR1 LGHNA, CDR2 YSLEER. The CDR3 consists of 13 residues.

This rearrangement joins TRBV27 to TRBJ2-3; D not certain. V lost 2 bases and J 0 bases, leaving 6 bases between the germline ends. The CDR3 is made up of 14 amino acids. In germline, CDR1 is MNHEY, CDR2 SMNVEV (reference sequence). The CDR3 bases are TGTGCCAGCAGTTTACTCCTGAGCACAGATACGCAGTATTTT. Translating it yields CASSLLLSTDTQYF.

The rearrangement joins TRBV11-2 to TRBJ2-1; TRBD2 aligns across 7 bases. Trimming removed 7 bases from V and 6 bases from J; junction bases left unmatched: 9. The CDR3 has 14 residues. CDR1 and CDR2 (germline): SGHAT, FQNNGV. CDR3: CASTKVTGGNEQFF. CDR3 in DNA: TGTGCCAGCACCAAGGTTACGGGGGGCAATGAGCAGTTCTTC.

This chain's CDR3 is CASSSPSGRRYEQYF. The CDR3 DNA follows: TGTGCCAGCAGTTCCCCTAGCGGGAGGAGGTACGAGCAGTACTTC. The chain couples TRBV28 to TRBJ2-7, with 11 nucleotides matching TRBD2. This CDR3 comprises 15 residues. Germline CDR1 reads MDHEN; CDR2 reads SYDVKM. Trimming at V came to 4 bases and at J to 4 bases, leaving 6 bases not matched to a gene. Using reference TRBV28 and TRBJ2-7 for the parts outside the CDR3, the full variable domain is DVKVTQSSRYLVKRTGEKVFLECVQDMDHENMFWYRQDPGLGLRLIYFSYDVKMKEKGDIPEGYSVSREKKERFSLILESASTNQTSMYLCASSSPSGRRYEQYFGPGTRLTVT.

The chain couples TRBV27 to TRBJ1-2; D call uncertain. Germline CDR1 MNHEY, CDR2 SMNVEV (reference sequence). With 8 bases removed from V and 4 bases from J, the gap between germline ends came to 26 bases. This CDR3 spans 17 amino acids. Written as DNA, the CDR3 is TGTGCCAGCCGGAACGGTTCGCGCGGCTTTTCGACCTATGGCTACACCTTC. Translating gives CASRNGSRGFSTYGYTF.

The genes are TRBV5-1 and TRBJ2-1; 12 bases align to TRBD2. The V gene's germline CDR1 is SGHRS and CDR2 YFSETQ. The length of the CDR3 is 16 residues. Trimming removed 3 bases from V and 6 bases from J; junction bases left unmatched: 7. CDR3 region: CASSYPGLAGFNEQFF. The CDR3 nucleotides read TGCGCCAGCAGCTACCCGGGACTAGCGGGTTTCAATGAGCAGTTCTTC. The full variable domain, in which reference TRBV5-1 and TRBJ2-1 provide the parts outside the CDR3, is KAGVTQTPRYLIKTRGQQVTLSCSPISGHRSVSWYQQTPGQGLQFLFEYFSETQRNKGNFPGRFSGRQFSNSRSEMNVSTLELGDSALYLCASSYPGLAGFNEQFFGPGTRLTVL.

In nucleotides, the CDR3 is TGTGCCAGCAGTCAGATGGGGGATGAAAAACTGTTTTTT. Amino acids: CASSQMGDEKLFF. This chain links TRBV27 with TRBJ1-4; possibly TRBD1 for D (5 bases). Between the trimmed V and J ends, which lost 5 bases and 6 bases, there was a span of 10 bases. Germline values: CDR1 MNHEY, CDR2 SMNVEV (reference sequence). The CDR3 runs 13 residues.

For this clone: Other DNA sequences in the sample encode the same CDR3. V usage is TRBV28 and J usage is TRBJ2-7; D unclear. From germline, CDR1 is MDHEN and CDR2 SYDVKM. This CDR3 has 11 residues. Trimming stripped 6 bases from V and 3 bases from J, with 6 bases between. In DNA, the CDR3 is TGTGCCAGCAGCTCCGGCTACGAGCAGTACTTC. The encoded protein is CASSSGYEQYF.

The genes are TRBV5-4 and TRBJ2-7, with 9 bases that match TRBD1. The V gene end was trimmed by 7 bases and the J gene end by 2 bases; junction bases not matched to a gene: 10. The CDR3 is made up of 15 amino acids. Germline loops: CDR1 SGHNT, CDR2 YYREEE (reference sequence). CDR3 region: CASGQDRGFTYEQYF. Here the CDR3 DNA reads TGTGCCAGCGGGCAGGACAGGGGTTTTACCTACGAGCAGTACTTC.

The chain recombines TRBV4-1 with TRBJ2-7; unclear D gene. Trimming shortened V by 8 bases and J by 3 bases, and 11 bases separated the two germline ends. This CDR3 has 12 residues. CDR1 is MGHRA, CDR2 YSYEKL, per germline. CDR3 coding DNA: TGCGCCAGCGGCCCCCCGGGCTACGAGCAGTACTTC. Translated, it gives CASGPPGYEQYF.